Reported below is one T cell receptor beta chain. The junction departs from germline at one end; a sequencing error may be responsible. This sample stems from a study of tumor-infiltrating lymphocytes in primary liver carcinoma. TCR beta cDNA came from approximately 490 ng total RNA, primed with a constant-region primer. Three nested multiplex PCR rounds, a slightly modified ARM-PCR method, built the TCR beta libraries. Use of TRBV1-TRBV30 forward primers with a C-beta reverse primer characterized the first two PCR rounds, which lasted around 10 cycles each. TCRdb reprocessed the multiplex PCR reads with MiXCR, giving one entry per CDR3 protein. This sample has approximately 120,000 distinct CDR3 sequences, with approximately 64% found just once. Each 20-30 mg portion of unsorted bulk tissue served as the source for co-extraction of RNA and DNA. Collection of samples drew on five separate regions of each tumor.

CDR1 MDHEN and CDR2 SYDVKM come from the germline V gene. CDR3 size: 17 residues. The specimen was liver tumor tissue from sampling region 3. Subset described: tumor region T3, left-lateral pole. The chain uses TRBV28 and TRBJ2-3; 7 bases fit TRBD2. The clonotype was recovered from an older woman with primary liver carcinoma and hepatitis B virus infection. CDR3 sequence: CATSSNVAGVPADTQYF. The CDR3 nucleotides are TGTGCCACCAGTTCCAACGTGGCGGGAGTCCCTGCAGATACGCAGTATTTT.